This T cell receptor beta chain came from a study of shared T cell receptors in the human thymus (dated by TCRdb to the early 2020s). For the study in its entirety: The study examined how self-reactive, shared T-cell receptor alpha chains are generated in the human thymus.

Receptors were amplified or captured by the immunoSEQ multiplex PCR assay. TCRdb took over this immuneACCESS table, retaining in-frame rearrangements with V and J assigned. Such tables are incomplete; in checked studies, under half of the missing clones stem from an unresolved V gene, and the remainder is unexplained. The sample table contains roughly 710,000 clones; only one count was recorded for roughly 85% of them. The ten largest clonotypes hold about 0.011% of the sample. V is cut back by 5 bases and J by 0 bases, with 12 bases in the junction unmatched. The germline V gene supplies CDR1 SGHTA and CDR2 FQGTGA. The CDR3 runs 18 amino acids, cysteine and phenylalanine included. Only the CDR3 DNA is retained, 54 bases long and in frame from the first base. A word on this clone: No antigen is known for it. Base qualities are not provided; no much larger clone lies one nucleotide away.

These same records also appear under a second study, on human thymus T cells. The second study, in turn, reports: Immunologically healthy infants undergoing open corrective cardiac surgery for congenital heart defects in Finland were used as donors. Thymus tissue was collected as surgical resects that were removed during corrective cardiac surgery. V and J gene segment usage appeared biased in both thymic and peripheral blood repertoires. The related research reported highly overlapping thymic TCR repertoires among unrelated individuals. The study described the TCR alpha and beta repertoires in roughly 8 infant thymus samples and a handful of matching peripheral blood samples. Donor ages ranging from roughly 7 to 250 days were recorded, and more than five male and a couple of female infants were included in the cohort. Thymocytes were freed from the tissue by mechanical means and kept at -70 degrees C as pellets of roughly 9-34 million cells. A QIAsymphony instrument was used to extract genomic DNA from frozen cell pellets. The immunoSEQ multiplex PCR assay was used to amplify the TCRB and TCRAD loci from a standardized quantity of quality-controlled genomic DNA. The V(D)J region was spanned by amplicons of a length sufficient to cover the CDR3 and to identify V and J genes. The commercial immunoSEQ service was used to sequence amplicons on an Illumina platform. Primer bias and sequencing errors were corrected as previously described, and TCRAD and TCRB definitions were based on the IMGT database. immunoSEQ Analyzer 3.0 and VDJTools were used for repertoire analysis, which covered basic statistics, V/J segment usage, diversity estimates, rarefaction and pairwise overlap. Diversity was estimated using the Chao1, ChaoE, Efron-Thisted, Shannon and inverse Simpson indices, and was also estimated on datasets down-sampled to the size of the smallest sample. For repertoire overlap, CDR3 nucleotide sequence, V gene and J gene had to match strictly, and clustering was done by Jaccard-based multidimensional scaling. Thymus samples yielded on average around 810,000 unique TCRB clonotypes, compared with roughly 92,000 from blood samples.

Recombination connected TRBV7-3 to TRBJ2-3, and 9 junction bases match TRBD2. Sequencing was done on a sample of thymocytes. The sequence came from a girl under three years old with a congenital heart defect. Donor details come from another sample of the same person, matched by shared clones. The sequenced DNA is TGTGCCAGCAGCCCATACAGGATACTAGCGGGTAGCACAGATACGCAGTATTTT. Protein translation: CASSPYRILAGSTDTQYF.